Described below is a single T cell receptor beta chain sequence and its context. Its antigen is unidentified. Isolated PBMCs totaled at least 6.5 million in each sample. Total RNA was extracted at no less than 5 micrograms per sample. This sample is part of a study of blood T cells in healthy people across ages. As for the study in general: Capture via template switching afforded approximately one barcoded beta molecule per two T cells.

Findings and limits, study-wide: Diversity was higher, and naive CD4+ cells more numerous, in long-lived donors than in aged donors.

This CDR3 comprises 13 residues. Deletions cut 4 bases from V and 4 bases from J, with 11 bases between. Germline V gene data show CDR1 as DFQATT and CDR2 as SNEGSKA (reference sequence). It was with a sample-barcoded 5' primer and a J-beta primer mix that a second PCR of roughly 6 to 12 cycles was run. TCRdb used MiXCR to reprocess the 5' RACE reads, holding one entry per CDR3 protein. The sample lists more than 1 million distinct CDR3 sequences; 45% were seen once. This TCR was sampled from a woman aged 60 to 75 in good health. The chain is built from TRBV20-1 and TRBJ2-4; unclear D gene. The sample consisted of blood. This CDR3 is CSANSDTKNIQYF. DNA for the CDR3: TGCAGTGCTAACAGTGACACTAAAAACATTCAGTACTTC.